A single sample is the source of the 32 T cell receptor beta chains below, sequenced in a study of blood T cell repertoires in COVID-19. Sequenced by immunoSEQ multiplex PCR; TCRdb stores in-frame clones only, minus some. The sample has about 210,000 clones, about 91% seen once. Sequencing was carried out using peripheral blood. The receptor set was obtained from a man aged 25-45 years with acute or convalescent COVID-19.

Concerning this clone: The identical CDR3 is also encoded by other nucleotide sequences in the sample. The chain couples TRBV7-9 to TRBJ2-6; D ambiguous. Germline V gives CDR1 SEHNR, CDR2 FQNEAQ (reference sequence). Trimming shortened V by 1 base and J by 0 bases, and 7 bases separated the two germline ends. This CDR3 contains 16 residues. The CDR3 nucleotides are TGTGCCAGCAGCTTAGGCGCCGGCTCTGGGGCCAACGTCCTGACTTTC. It yields the protein CASSLGAGSGANVLTF.

This chain connects TRBV7-9 to TRBJ1-2, with 10 bases lining up with TRBD1. The germline V gene encodes CDR1 SEHNR and CDR2 FQNEAQ (reference sequence). Trimming at V came to 3 bases and at J to 3 bases, leaving 7 bases not matched to a gene. The CDR3 spans 16 residues. The CDR3 DNA is TGTGCCAGCAGCTTCCCCCCGACAGGGGGCGACTATGGCTACACCTTC. It codes for CASSFPPTGGDYGYTF.

V gene TRBV5-1 combines with J gene TRBJ1-2; 7 bases line up with TRBD1. Trimming took 0 bases from V and 4 from J; bases not matched to a gene: 6. The CDR3 has 15 residues. Looked up from germline, CDR1 is SGHRS and CDR2 is YFSETQ. The CDR3 DNA is TGCGCCAGCAGCTTGGCTGACAGGGTCGCCTATGGCTACACCTTC. It encodes CASSLADRVAYGYTF.

CDR3 sequence: CASEEQALDIIRGTQYF. CDR3 bases: TGTGCCAGCGAAGAGCAGGCCCTCGACATCATACGGGGTACGCAGTATTTT. This rearrangement joins TRBV28 to TRBJ2-3; a weak D match, TRBD2 (5 bases). The V end lost 8 bases, the J end lost 8 bases, and 29 bases lay between the germline ends. Germline assignment: CDR1 MDHEN and CDR2 SYDVKM. The CDR3 runs 17 residues.

This rearrangement joins TRBV5-5 to TRBJ1-4; TRBD1 matches 11 bases. Germline CDR1 reads SGHKS; CDR2 reads YYEKEE (reference sequence). Trimming at V came to 4 bases and at J to 7 bases, leaving 6 bases not matched to a gene. This CDR3 is 15 amino acids long. In DNA form, the CDR3 reads TGTGCCAGCAGCACGCCCGGGACAGGGGGTGAAAAACTGTTTTTT. It is translated as CASSTPGTGGEKLFF. Based on the CDR3 plus reference TRBV5-5 and TRBJ1-4, the full variable domain is DAGVTQSPTHLIKTRGQQVTLRCSPISGHKSVSWYQQVLGQGPQFIFQYYEKEERGRGNFPDRFSARQFPNYSSELNVNALLLGDSALYLCASSTPGTGGEKLFFGSGTQLSVL.

The chain employs TRBV7-8 and TRBJ1-2, with TRBD1 identical over 7 bases. Germline trimming cut 6 bases from V and 1 base from J; bases unmatched to any gene: 2. Looked up from germline, CDR1 is SGHVS and CDR2 is FQNEAQ. The CDR3 has 13 amino acids. The CDR3 coding sequence is TGTGCCAGCAGACGGGACAGTAACTATGGCTACACCTTC. It is translated as CASRRDSNYGYTF.

This chain links TRBV5-5 with TRBJ2-2; D might be TRBD1 (6 bases). The CDR3 contains 15 residues. Trimming removed 0 bases from V and 3 bases from J, with 9 bases in between. CDR1 and CDR2 (germline): SGHKS, YYEKEE (reference sequence). The CDR3 sequence is CASSLVAGDTGELFF. CDR3 coding DNA: TGTGCCAGCAGCTTGGTGGCAGGGGACACCGGGGAGCTGTTTTTT.

The genes are TRBV9 and TRBJ2-5, with 8 bases fitting TRBD2. From germline, CDR1 is SGDLS and CDR2 YYNGEE. There are 16 residues in the CDR3. J was trimmed by 2 bases and V by 2 bases; bases with no gene match: 8. The CDR3 loop reads CASSVNRGGPQETQYF. The CDR3 region has the DNA TGTGCCAGCAGCGTGAACCGGGGGGGACCACAAGAGACCCAGTACTTC. Variable domain in full (rest from reference TRBV9 and TRBJ2-5): DSGVTQTPKHLITATGQRVTLRCSPRSGDLSVYWYQQSLDQGLQFLIQYYNGEERAKGNILERFSAQQFPDLHSELNLSSLELGDSALYFCASSVNRGGPQETQYFGPGTRLLVL.

This clone was detected a few times. This chain joins TRBV7-9 and TRBJ1-1; TRBD1 aligns across 7 bases. This CDR3 region has 13 residues. J was trimmed by 11 bases and V by 1 base; bases with no gene match: 7. The germline CDR1 and CDR2 sequences are SEHNR and FQNEAQ (reference sequence). CDR3 bases: TGTGCCAGCAGCTTAGAGAGTCGACAGGGTGCTTTCTTT. Its translation is CASSLESRQGAFF.

This chain links TRBV30 with TRBJ2-3, with 8 bases fitting TRBD2. Germline trimming cut 4 bases from V and 3 bases from J; bases unmatched to any gene: 6. The CDR3 contains 14 residues. Germline CDR1 reads GTSNPN; CDR2 reads SVGIG (reference sequence). In DNA, the CDR3 is TGTGCCTGGAACTCCGGGACTAGGACAGATACGCAGTATTTT. It yields the protein CAWNSGTRTDTQYF.

This clone was seen once. This chain uses TRBV3-1 (or the pseudogene TRBV3-2) with TRBJ2-3; TRBD1 might be the D (5 bases). Germline CDR1 and CDR2: LGHDT and YNNKEL (reference sequence). V was clipped by 1 base and J by 7 bases, with 6 bases between them. The CDR3 covers 12 residues. The CDR3 DNA reads as TGTGCCAGCAGCCAAGCAGGGAATACGCAGTATTTT. It translates to CASSQAGNTQYF.

V gene TRBV3-1 (or the pseudogene TRBV3-2) combines with J gene TRBJ2-7, with TRBD1 as a possible D gene (6 bases). Germline CDR1 is LGHDT and CDR2 is YNNKEL (reference sequence). The V gene lost 6 bases and the J gene lost 1 base, with 13 bases spanning the gap. The CDR3 contains 14 residues. The CDR3 nucleotides read TGTGCCAGCAGTGGCTGGGACACATCCTACGAGCAGTACTTC. Encoded protein: CASSGWDTSYEQYF.

The chain has TRBV6-5 and TRBJ1-1; D gene ambiguous. Germline V gene data show CDR1 as MNHEY and CDR2 as SVGAGI. The germline V and J ends were trimmed by 0 bases and 3 bases, with 11 bases remaining between them. The CDR3 loop spans 15 amino acids. The CDR3 is CASSYSTPAYTEAFF. The CDR3 DNA sequence: TGTGCCAGCAGTTACTCGACACCTGCTTACACTGAAGCTTTCTTT.

V and J are TRBV27 and TRBJ2-1, with 8 bases that match TRBD1. The CDR3 loop spans 12 amino acids. Germline CDR1 is MNHEY and CDR2 is SMNVEV (reference sequence). The CDR3, as DNA: TGTGGCGCCGGGGACAGGAGTAGGGGGCAGTTCTTC. Encoded protein: CGAGDRSRGQFF.

V usage is TRBV7-9 and J usage is TRBJ1-6; the D is unclear. Deletions cut 8 bases from V and 6 bases from J, with 14 bases between. The length of the CDR3 is 14 residues. Germline CDR1 SEHNR, CDR2 FQNEAQ (reference sequence). The CDR3 reads CASGRERGNSPLHF. DNA of the CDR3: TGTGCCAGCGGGCGGGAACGGGGTAATTCACCCCTCCACTTT. The entire variable domain, with the rest obtained from reference TRBV7-9 and TRBJ1-6, is as follows: DTGVSQNPRHKITKRGQNVTFRCDPISEHNRLYWYRQTLGQGPEFLTYFQNEAQLEKSRLLSDRFSAERPKGSFSTLEIQRTEQGDSAMYLCASGRERGNSPLHFGNGTRLTVT.

The rearrangement uses TRBV28 and TRBJ1-4; the D is unclear. The CDR3 is 14 amino acids. CDR1 is MDHEN, CDR2 SYDVKM, per germline. The ends were cut back, 6 bases at V and 8 bases at J, with 16 bases in the middle. The CDR3 protein is CASRSYGEGEKLFF. CDR3 DNA sequence: TGTGCCAGCAGATCCTACGGGGAGGGAGAAAAACTGTTTTTT.

This chain connects TRBV19 to TRBJ1-6, with 7 bases fitting TRBD1. V gave up 7 bases and J gave up 7 bases; unmatched junction bases: 7. CDR1 and CDR2 (germline): LNHDA, SQIVND (reference sequence). The length of the CDR3 is 14 residues. The CDR3 protein is CASTRDSLNSPLHF. CDR3 DNA sequence: TGTGCCAGTACCCGGGACAGCCTAAATTCACCCCTCCACTTT. Using reference TRBV19 and TRBJ1-6 for the parts outside the CDR3, the full variable domain is DGGITQSPKYLFRKEGQNVTLSCEQNLNHDAMYWYRQDPGQGLRLIYYSQIVNDFQKGDIAEGYSVSREKKESFPLTVTSAQKNPTAFYLCASTRDSLNSPLHFGNGTRLTVT.

The rearrangement joins TRBV18 to TRBJ1-3; D remains unclear. The CDR3 loop spans 15 amino acids. The germline V and J ends were trimmed by 3 bases and 2 bases, with 11 bases remaining between them. The V gene's germline CDR1 is KGHSH and CDR2 LQKENI. The CDR3 region is CASSPMPEAGNTIYF. The CDR3 nucleotides are TGTGCCAGCTCACCCATGCCGGAGGCTGGAAACACCATATATTTT.

This chain links TRBV5-4 with TRBJ1-1; 10 nucleotides agree with TRBD1. Germline V gene sequence: CDR1 SGHNT, CDR2 YYREEE (reference sequence). V dropped 2 bases and J dropped 6; count of bases not matched to a gene: 7. The CDR3 consists of 15 residues. As DNA, the CDR3 is TGTGCCAGCAGCTTCGGAGGGACAGGGGCCGCTGAAGCTTTCTTT. Translating gives CASSFGGTGAAEAFF.

As for this clone: Other DNA sequences of this sample code for an identical CDR3. The rearrangement joins TRBV5-1 to TRBJ2-1; 8 bases line up with TRBD2. The CDR3 is 15 amino acids. Germline V gene sequence: CDR1 SGHRS, CDR2 YFSETQ. The junction had 3 bases not matched to a gene; V was cut back by 0 bases and J by 4 bases. CDR3 amino acids: CASSLAGGGYNEQFF. DNA of the CDR3: TGCGCCAGCAGCTTGGCGGGAGGGGGGTACAATGAGCAGTTCTTC.

The rearrangement uses TRBV11-3 and TRBJ1-3; possibly TRBD1 for D (5 bases). The CDR3 totals 14 residues. V lost 5 bases and J 3 bases, leaving 11 bases between the germline ends. Per the germline V gene, CDR1 is SGHNT and CDR2 is YENEEA. The CDR3 protein is CASSDGGYGNTIYF. CDR3 DNA sequence: TGTGCCAGCAGCGACGGGGGATATGGAAACACCATATATTTT.

The chain recombines TRBV4-1 with TRBJ1-4; D uncertain. This CDR3 contains 12 residues. Germline V gives CDR1 MGHRA, CDR2 YSYEKL. Between the trimmed V and J ends, which lost 2 bases and 8 bases, there was a span of 6 bases. CDR3 DNA sequence: TGCGCCAGCAGCCAACCACAGGAAAAACTGTTTTTT. It specifies CASSQPQEKLFF.

The chain is built from TRBV2 and TRBJ1-5, with 11 bases that match TRBD1. CDR1 is SNHLY and CDR2 is FYNNEI in the germline V gene. This CDR3 is built from 13 residues. Losses at the gene ends were 8 bases for V and 7 bases for J; bases not matched to a gene: 4. The DNA of the CDR3 is TGTGCCAGCGGGACAGGGGGTAAACAGCCCCAGCATTTT. Its protein product is CASGTGGKQPQHF.

The genes are TRBV7-2 and TRBJ2-5; TRBD2 matches at 8 bases. The CDR3 consists of 15 residues. In germline, CDR1 is SGHTA, CDR2 FQGNSA. V gave up 7 bases and J gave up 5 bases; unmatched junction bases: 12. In nucleotides, the CDR3 is TGTGCCAGCACCAAGAACCGGGGGGGAAGCGAGACCCAGTACTTC. Its translation: CASTKNRGGSETQYF.

The gene calls are TRBV5-1 and TRBJ1-6; D possibly corresponds to TRBD1 (5 bases). Trimming shortened V by 6 bases and J by 3 bases, and 10 bases separated the two germline ends. CDR1 is SGHRS and CDR2 is YFSETQ in the germline V gene. This CDR3 is 14 amino acids long. CDR3 DNA sequence: TGCGCCAGCAAACTCGACAGCTATAATTCACCCCTCCACTTT. This translates into CASKLDSYNSPLHF.

The chain couples TRBV11-2 to TRBJ2-7; TRBD1 agrees at 7 bases. Germline V gene data show CDR1 as SGHAT and CDR2 as FQNNGV. The V and J ends lost 7 bases and 4 bases, in that order; junction bases with no gene match: 7. The CDR3 spans 13 residues. In DNA form, the CDR3 reads TGTGCCAGCAACGGGCAGGGGGTATACGAGCAGTACTTC. Translation gives CASNGQGVYEQYF.

Of note for this clone: At one end, the junction sequence differs from germline, possibly due to a read error. The genes are TRBV4-2 and TRBJ1-2; TRBD1 agrees at 7 bases. The CDR3 is made up of 14 amino acids. CDR1 LGHNA and CDR2 YNFKEQ come from the germline V gene. The CDR3 DNA reads TGTGCCAGCAGCCCCCGACAGGGTAACTCTGGCTACACCTTC. Protein sequence: CASSPRQGNSGYTF.

V is TRBV6-6 and J is TRBJ1-1; possibly TRBD1 for D (6 bases). The V end lost 2 bases, the J end lost 1 base, and 11 bases lay between the germline ends. CDR1 is MNHNY, CDR2 SVGAGI, per germline (reference sequence). The CDR3 length is 15 residues. The CDR3 spells CASSYVRGKNTEAFF. The CDR3, as DNA: TGTGCCAGCAGTTACGTAAGGGGGAAGAACACTGAAGCTTTCTTT.

This rearrangement joins TRBV5-5 to TRBJ1-4; no clear D. CDR3 length equals 11 residues. Germline assignment: CDR1 SGHKS and CDR2 YYEKEE (reference sequence). The ends were cut back, 2 bases at V and 8 bases at J, with 4 bases in the middle. The CDR3 DNA reads as TGTGCCAGCAGCTTTTCAGAAAAACTGTTTTTT. Protein: CASSFSEKLFF.

V and J are TRBV11-1 and TRBJ2-3; D is undetermined. Germline CDR1 reads SGHAT; CDR2 reads FQDESV (reference sequence). This CDR3 is 12 amino acids long. Trimming took 5 bases from V and 5 from J, leaving 8 bases between them. The CDR3 reads CASSLIRDTQYF. The CDR3 DNA sequence: TGTGCCAGCAGCCTTATTCGAGATACGCAGTATTTT.

This clone was seen a single time. The chain carries TRBV9 and TRBJ2-1; D is unresolved. In germline, CDR1 is SGDLS, CDR2 YYNGEE. V was pared by 0 bases and J by 9 bases, with 13 bases between. The CDR3 length is 14 residues. CDR3 DNA sequence: TGTGCCAGCAGCGTAGGGTGGATGGGCGCTGAGCAGTTCTTC. Amino acids: CASSVGWMGAEQFF. The entire variable domain, with the rest obtained from reference TRBV9 and TRBJ2-1, is as follows: DSGVTQTPKHLITATGQRVTLRCSPRSGDLSVYWYQQSLDQGLQFLIQYYNGEERAKGNILERFSAQQFPDLHSELNLSSLELGDSALYFCASSVGWMGAEQFFGPGTRLTVL.

The chain's CDR3 is CATSDPSSGGGDTQYF. Here the CDR3 DNA reads TGTGCCACCAGTGACCCTAGTAGCGGGGGTGGAGATACGCAGTATTTT. V gene TRBV24-1 combines with J gene TRBJ2-3; TRBD2 aligns across 9 bases. Trimming at V came to 4 bases and at J to 5 bases, leaving 9 bases not matched to a gene. The CDR3 is 16 residues long. Per germline, CDR1 KGHDR and CDR2 SFDVKD.